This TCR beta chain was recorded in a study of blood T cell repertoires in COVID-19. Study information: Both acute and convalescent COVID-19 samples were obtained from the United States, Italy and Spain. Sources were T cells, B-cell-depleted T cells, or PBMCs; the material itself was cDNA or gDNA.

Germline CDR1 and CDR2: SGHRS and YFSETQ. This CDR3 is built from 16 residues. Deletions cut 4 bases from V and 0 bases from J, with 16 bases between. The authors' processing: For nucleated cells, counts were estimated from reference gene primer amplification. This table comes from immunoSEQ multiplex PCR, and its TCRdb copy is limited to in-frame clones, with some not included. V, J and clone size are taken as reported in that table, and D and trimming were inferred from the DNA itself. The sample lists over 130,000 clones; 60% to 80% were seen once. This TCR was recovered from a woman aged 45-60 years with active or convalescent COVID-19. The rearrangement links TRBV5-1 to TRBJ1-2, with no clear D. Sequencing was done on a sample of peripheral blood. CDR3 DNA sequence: TGCGCCAGCAGCGTAGGAACGGATGCGGCTAACTATGGCTACACCTTC. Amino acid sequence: CASSVGTDAANYGYTF.